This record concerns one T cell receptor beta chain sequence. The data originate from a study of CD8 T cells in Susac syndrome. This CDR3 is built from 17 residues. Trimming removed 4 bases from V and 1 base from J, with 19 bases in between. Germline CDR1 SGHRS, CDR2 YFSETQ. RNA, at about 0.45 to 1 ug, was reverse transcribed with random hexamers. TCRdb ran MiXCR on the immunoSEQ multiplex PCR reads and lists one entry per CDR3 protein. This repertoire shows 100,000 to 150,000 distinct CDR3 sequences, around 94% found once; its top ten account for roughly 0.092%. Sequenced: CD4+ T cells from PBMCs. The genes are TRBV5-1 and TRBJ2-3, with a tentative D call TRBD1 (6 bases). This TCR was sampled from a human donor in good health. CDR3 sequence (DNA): TGCGCCAGCAGCCCACAACCGACAGGTGGTGGCACAGATACGCAGTATTTT. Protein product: CASSPQPTGGGTDTQYF.